One T cell receptor beta chain is described in this entry. The antigen this receptor binds is unknown. Base qualities are not recorded, but no much larger clone differs from it by a single base. This entry comes from a study of intratumoral heterogeneity in liver cancer. Looking at the study overall: In the full roughly 13-patient cohort, the median age was 63 years and the majority of patients were male. A total of 71 multiregional samples from approximately 15 HCC patients, consisting of fewer than 55 tumoral and 20 adjacent nontumoral regions, were included in the overall cohort. To examine intratumor heterogeneity, the study integrated RNA-seq, DNA sequencing, TCR-seq and SNP array data obtained from multiple regions of hepatocellular carcinoma specimens. The study at large found these results: The authors noted a relatively low number of patients and under-sampled tumor-infiltrating lymphocyte representation as limitations.

The V end loses 0 bases and the J end loses 6 bases, and a stretch of 12 bases separates them. The CDR3 starts with the cysteine, ends with the phenylalanine, and has 15 residues. The kept DNA is CDR3 alone, 45 bases in frame from the first base. As encoded in the germline V gene (reference sequence), CDR1 is GTSNPN while CDR2 is SVGIG. Using the immunoSEQ assay, the TCR beta chain CDR3 regions were sequenced from genomic DNA. Primers annealing to V and J segments amplified rearranged VDJ segments. The published analysis was carried out like this. The ImmunoSeq Analyzer software was used to compute clonality and richness metrics. Differentially abundant clones between regions were identified using Fisher's exact test plus a beta-binomial method for added stringency. TCRdb holds this immuneACCESS table with in-frame rearrangements only. Some clones are missing; in checked studies, unresolved V genes explain under half, and the rest has no known cause. The V and J calls and clone size come from that table; D and trimming were worked out from the DNA. Here the sample has around 5,900 clones; around 68% occur a single time. Of the sample, over 20% falls within the top ten clones.

Every patient had early-stage hepatocellular carcinoma and went to surgical resection without receiving any prior therapy. The sampled areas showed no macroscopic signs of necrosis or hemorrhage. Multiple regions from a couple of patients were subjected to TCR sequencing (ImmunoSeq). Frozen resection tissue samples were collected at a distance of at least 1 cm from each other. The N label marked samples taken from nontumoral liver tissue adjacent to the tumor. Genomic DNA was extracted from bulk tissue using the DNeasy blood and tissue kit. The sequence is built from TRBV30 and TRBJ1-6; no D gene can be assigned with confidence. The sequence was collected from a man between 65 and 85 years old with hepatocellular carcinoma. Here the sequenced sample was tumor-adjacent normal tissue, taken before any cancer treatment. The DNA sequence is given as TGTGCCTGGAGTGTAGGCGCCCAGTTTAATTCACCCCTCCACTTT. Its protein product is CAWSVGAQFNSPLHF.